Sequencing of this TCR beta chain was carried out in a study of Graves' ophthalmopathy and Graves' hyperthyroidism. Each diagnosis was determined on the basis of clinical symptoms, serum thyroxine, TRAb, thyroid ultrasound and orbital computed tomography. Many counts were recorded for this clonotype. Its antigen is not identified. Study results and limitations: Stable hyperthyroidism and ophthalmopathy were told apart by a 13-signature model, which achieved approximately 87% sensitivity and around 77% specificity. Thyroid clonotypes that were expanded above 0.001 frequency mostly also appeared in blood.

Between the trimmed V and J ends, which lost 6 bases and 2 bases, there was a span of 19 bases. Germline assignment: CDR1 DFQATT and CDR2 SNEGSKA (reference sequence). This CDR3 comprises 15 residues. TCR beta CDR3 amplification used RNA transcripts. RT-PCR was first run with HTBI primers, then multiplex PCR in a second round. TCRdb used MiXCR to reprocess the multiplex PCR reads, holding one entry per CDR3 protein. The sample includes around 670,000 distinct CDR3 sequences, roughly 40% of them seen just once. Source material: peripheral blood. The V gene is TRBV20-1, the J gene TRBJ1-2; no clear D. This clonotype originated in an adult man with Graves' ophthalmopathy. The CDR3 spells CSASPAGHRNYGYTF. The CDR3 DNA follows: TGCAGTGCCAGTCCCGCAGGCCATCGGAACTATGGCTACACCTTC.